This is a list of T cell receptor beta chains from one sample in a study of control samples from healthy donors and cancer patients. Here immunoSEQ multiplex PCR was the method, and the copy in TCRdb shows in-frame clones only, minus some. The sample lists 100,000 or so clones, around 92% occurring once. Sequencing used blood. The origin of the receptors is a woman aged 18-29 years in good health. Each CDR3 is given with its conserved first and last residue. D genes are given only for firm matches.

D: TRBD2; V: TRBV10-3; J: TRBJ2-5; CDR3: CAISSRLAGGQETQYF
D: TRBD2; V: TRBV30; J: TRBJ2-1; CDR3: CAWSSGAGDNEQFF
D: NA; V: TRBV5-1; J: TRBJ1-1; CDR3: CASSQGNTEAFF
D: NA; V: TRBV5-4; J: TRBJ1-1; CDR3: CASSFPPGTEAFF
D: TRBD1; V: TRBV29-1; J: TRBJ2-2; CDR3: CSAAPGTGLTGELFF
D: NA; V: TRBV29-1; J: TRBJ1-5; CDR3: CSVPGDSNQPQHF
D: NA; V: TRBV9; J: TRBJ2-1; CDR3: CASSALGDNEQFF
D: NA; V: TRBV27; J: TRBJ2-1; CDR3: CASSLFTGGDYNEQFF
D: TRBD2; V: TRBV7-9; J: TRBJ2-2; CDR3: CASSAPAGGGGELFF
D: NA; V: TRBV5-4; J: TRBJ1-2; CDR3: CASSFVQRPHGYTF
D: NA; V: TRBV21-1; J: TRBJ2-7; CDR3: CAIDPGRAGASEQYF